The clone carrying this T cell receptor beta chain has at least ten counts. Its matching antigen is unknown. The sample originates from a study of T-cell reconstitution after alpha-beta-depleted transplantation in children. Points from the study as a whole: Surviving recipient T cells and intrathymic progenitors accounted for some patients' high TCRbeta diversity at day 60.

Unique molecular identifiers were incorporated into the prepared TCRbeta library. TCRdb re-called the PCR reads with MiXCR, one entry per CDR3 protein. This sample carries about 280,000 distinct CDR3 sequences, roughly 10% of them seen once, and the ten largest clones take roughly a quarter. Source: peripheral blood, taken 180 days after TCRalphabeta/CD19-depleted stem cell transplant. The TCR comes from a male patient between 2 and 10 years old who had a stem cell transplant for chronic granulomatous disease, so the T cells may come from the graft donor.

CDR3 region: CAIERREGPTYNEQFF. CDR3 nucleotide sequence: TGTGCCATCGAGAGGCGGGAGGGGCCTACCTACAATGAGCAGTTCTTC. The gene calls are TRBV7-9 and TRBJ2-1, with 9 bases lining up with TRBD2. Germline CDR1 is SEHNR and CDR2 is FQNEAQ (reference sequence). Trimming cost V 10 bases and J 2 bases; bases outside gene matches: 12. This CDR3 is 16 amino acids long.